The 26 T cell receptor beta chains given below trace back to one sample, sequenced in a study of identical twins. TCRdb ran MiXCR on the 5' RACE reads and lists one entry per CDR3 protein. The sample gives about 470,000 distinct CDR3 sequences, around 24% of which show up once; about 2.7% is in the top ten. This sample also appeared in a second study, on T cells expressing NK-cell markers.

Material: CD4+ T cells sorted from blood. These receptor sequences come from a young woman in good health.

This clonotype was picked up a small number of times. The chain employs TRBV12-3 or TRBV12-4 and TRBJ2-2, with D unresolved. This CDR3 spans 16 amino acids. V was shortened by 3 bases and J by 1 base, with 12 bases between the two germline ends. The CDR3: CASSFSVVLNTGELFF. CDR3 in DNA: TGTGCCAGCAGTTTCTCGGTGGTGCTGAACACCGGGGAGCTGTTTTTT.

The table lists this clonotype with a few counts. The chain carries TRBV4-3 and TRBJ2-7; TRBD1 is a possible D gene (6 bases). The CDR3 contains 15 residues. Germline CDR1 is LGHNA and CDR2 is YSLEER. V lost 0 bases to trimming and J lost 4 bases, with 13 bases between them. In DNA, the CDR3 is TGCGCCAGCAGCCAAGATCTAAACAGGGCGTACGAGCAGTACTTC. It codes for CASSQDLNRAYEQYF.

The table lists this clonotype with a few counts. This sequence joins TRBV7-9 and TRBJ2-7; a possible D gene is TRBD1 (5 bases). From germline, CDR1 is SEHNR and CDR2 FQNEAQ (reference sequence). V was cut by 1 base and J by 2 bases, with 18 bases left in between. The CDR3 has 17 amino acids. CDR3 amino acids: CASSLVFRVEYAYEQYF. DNA for the CDR3: TGTGCCAGCAGCTTAGTATTCAGGGTCGAGTACGCCTACGAGCAGTACTTC.

The rearrangement joins TRBV4-2 to TRBJ2-5, with 7 bases lining up with TRBD1. The V and J ends lost 4 bases and 2 bases, in that order; junction bases with no gene match: 4. The CDR3 runs to 14 residues. Per the germline V gene, CDR1 is LGHNA and CDR2 is YNFKEQ. Here the CDR3 reads CASSPRTGQETQYF. DNA of the CDR3: TGTGCCAGCAGCCCCCGGACAGGACAAGAGACCCAGTACTTC.

This rearrangement joins TRBV18 to TRBJ2-2; possible D gene TRBD2, 5 bases. Trimming took 2 bases from V and 6 from J, leaving 10 bases between them. In germline, CDR1 is KGHSH, CDR2 LQKENI. This CDR3 is 14 amino acids long. The CDR3 DNA follows: TGTGCCAGCTCACCAATTAGAGGGCCCGGGGAGCTGTTTTTT. Amino acids: CASSPIRGPGELFF.

The chain uses TRBV5-1 and TRBJ2-1; unclear D gene. Trimming left V 5 bases short and J 0 bases short, with 12 bases between. The germline CDR1 and CDR2 sequences are SGHRS and YFSETQ. The CDR3 is made up of 15 amino acids. This CDR3 is CASRSRPSSYNEQFF. DNA for the CDR3: TGCGCCAGCAGGTCCAGACCCAGCTCCTACAATGAGCAGTTCTTC.

In its sample, this clonotype was seen many times. CDR3 sequence (DNA): TGTGCCAGCAGTCGAAGGGTTACTGAAGCTTTCTTT. It translates to CASSRRVTEAFF. The genes are TRBV12-3 or TRBV12-4 and TRBJ1-1; D is undetermined. Deletions cut 5 bases from V and 5 bases from J, with 9 bases between. The CDR3 spans 12 residues.

This clonotype was counted at least ten times. The chain uses TRBV20-1 and TRBJ2-1; D call uncertain. V was shortened by 6 bases and J by 7 bases, with 19 bases between the two germline ends. The CDR3 totals 14 residues. CDR1 and CDR2 (germline): DFQATT, SNEGSKA (reference sequence). The CDR3 sequence is CSAFNGGFGNEQFF. The CDR3 nucleotides are TGCAGTGCCTTCAACGGCGGATTCGGGAATGAGCAGTTCTTC.

This clonotype was seen more than once but under ten times. V and J are TRBV12-5 and TRBJ2-7; possible D gene TRBD1, 5 bases. V shed 2 bases and J shed 2 bases, with 16 bases lying between them. The CDR3 has 16 residues. CDR1 is LGHNT and CDR2 is FRNRAP in the germline V gene. The CDR3 loop reads CASGLSLGRVPYEQYF. The DNA of the CDR3 is TGTGCTAGTGGTTTGTCCCTCGGCAGGGTCCCCTACGAGCAGTACTTC.

This clonotype turned up a few times. This chain joins TRBV3-1 and TRBJ2-3; maybe TRBD1 (6 bases). The CDR3 totals 12 residues. CDR1 is LGHDT, CDR2 YNNKEL, per germline (reference sequence). The V end was cut by 2 bases, the J end by 9 bases, with 9 bases between. The CDR3 loop reads CASSQPGVTQYF. CDR3 in DNA: TGTGCCAGCAGCCAACCAGGGGTCACGCAGTATTTT.

The chain is built from TRBV5-1 and TRBJ2-4; 13 bases align to TRBD2. With 4 bases clipped from V and 0 bases from J, the junction kept 7 bases outside the gene matches. This CDR3 spans 18 amino acids. The germline gives CDR1 SGHRS, CDR2 YFSETQ. Written as DNA, the CDR3 is TGCGCCAGCAGCCCGACTAGCGGGGGGCAACTAGCCAAAAACATTCAGTACTTC. This gives the protein CASSPTSGGQLAKNIQYF.

This rearrangement joins TRBV5-1 to TRBJ2-1; a weak D match, TRBD2 (6 bases). The length of the CDR3 is 14 residues. Trimming pared 0 bases from V and 6 bases from J, leaving 10 bases between. Germline V gene sequence: CDR1 SGHRS, CDR2 YFSETQ. The CDR3 nucleotides read TGCGCCAGCAGCTTGGCCATCGGGGGCAATGAGCAGTTCTTC. Amino acid sequence: CASSLAIGGNEQFF.

This clonotype was detected only once. The chain carries TRBV10-1 and TRBJ2-4, with D possibly matching TRBD2 (6 bases). Germline CDR1 is WNHNN and CDR2 is SYGVQD (reference sequence). The CDR3 consists of 14 residues. Trimming stripped 3 bases from V and 9 bases from J, with 15 bases between. CDR3 sequence: CASSEELGGGIQYF. The CDR3 nucleotides read TGCGCCAGCAGTGAAGAGTTGGGGGGTGGCATTCAGTACTTC.

This clonotype was seen only a few times. The V and J genes are TRBV15 and TRBJ2-1; maybe TRBD1 (6 bases). The CDR3 loop spans 15 amino acids. Germline V lookup: CDR1 LNHNV, CDR2 YYDKDF (reference sequence). V lost 0 bases and J 5 bases, leaving 11 bases between the germline ends. The CDR3: CATSRDGGENNEQFF. The CDR3 DNA is TGTGCCACCAGCAGAGATGGGGGCGAAAACAATGAGCAGTTCTTC.

This clonotype has more than one count but fewer than ten. J is TRBJ1-1 and V is TRBV5-1, with D unresolved. The V end was cut by 2 bases, the J end by 4 bases, with 15 bases between. This CDR3 is built from 15 residues. Germline CDR1 reads SGHRS; CDR2 reads YFSETQ. The CDR3 sequence: CASSLDTPGGTEAFF. For the CDR3, the DNA is TGCGCCAGCAGCTTAGACACACCGGGAGGCACTGAAGCTTTCTTT.

At least ten counts were recorded for this clonotype. The chain is built from TRBV20-1 and TRBJ1-1, with D possibly matching TRBD1 (6 bases). Germline loops: CDR1 DFQATT, CDR2 SNEGSKA (reference sequence). This CDR3 has 12 amino acids. The CDR3 DNA sequence: TGCAGCGCCAGGGGTCTGAACACTGAAGCTTTCTTT. Its protein is CSARGLNTEAFF.

The chain uses TRBV11-2 and TRBJ2-2; D possibly corresponds to TRBD2 (5 bases). The CDR3 sequence is 14 residues long. Germline V gives CDR1 SGHAT, CDR2 FQNNGV. V was trimmed by 3 bases and J by 7 bases, leaving 12 bases between them. In DNA, the CDR3 is TGTGCCAGCAGCTTTGGGTCCGGAGGCGGGGAGCTGTTTTTT. This sequence encodes CASSFGSGGGELFF.

The gene calls are TRBV5-1 and TRBJ1-1, with TRBD1 identical over 10 bases. The CDR3 runs 15 residues. The ends lost 3 bases at V and 6 bases at J; junction bases unmatched: 8. Germline lookup yields CDR1 SGHRS and CDR2 YFSETQ. The chain's CDR3 is CASSSTGGWSPEAFF. CDR3 DNA sequence: TGCGCCAGCAGCTCGACAGGGGGCTGGAGTCCTGAAGCTTTCTTT.

The chain recombines TRBV20-1 with TRBJ2-7; the match to TRBD2 covers 10 bases. V dropped 6 bases and J dropped 2; count of bases not matched to a gene: 7. In germline, CDR1 is DFQATT, CDR2 SNEGSKA (reference sequence). This CDR3 is built from 14 residues. The CDR3 is CSATLAGVPYEQYF. CDR3 DNA: TGCAGTGCAACCCTAGCGGGAGTCCCCTACGAGCAGTACTTC.

The chain joins TRBV5-1 to TRBJ2-1; no definite D call. The CDR3 sequence is 15 residues long. V lost 0 bases and J lost 4, with 11 bases in between. The germline CDR1 and CDR2 sequences are SGHRS and YFSETQ. The CDR3 reads CASSLARASYNEQFF. CDR3 nucleotides: TGCGCCAGCAGCTTGGCCCGGGCTAGTTACAATGAGCAGTTCTTC.

Only a few counts were recorded for this clonotype. The chain employs TRBV15 and TRBJ2-7; TRBD2 agrees at 10 bases. V lost 1 base and J lost 6; bases outside the gene matches: 6. The germline gives CDR1 LNHNV, CDR2 YYDKDF (reference sequence). The CDR3 is made up of 15 amino acids. DNA of the CDR3: TGTGCCACCAGCAGAGGAACTAGCGGGAAGGGCGAGCAGTACTTC. It translates to CATSRGTSGKGEQYF.

The rearrangement uses TRBV7-2 and TRBJ2-5; D may be TRBD1 or TRBD2 (5 bases each). This CDR3 region has 16 residues. Germline V CDR1 and CDR2: SGHTA, FQGNSA. V dropped 1 base and J dropped 1 base, with 13 bases sitting between them. The CDR3, as DNA: TGTGCCAGCAGCTTAGGAGGGGCAGCCCCCCAAGAGACCCAGTACTTC. It specifies CASSLGGAAPQETQYF.

The chain recombines TRBV4-2 with TRBJ2-5; D ambiguous. Germline V gene sequence: CDR1 LGHNA, CDR2 YNFKEQ. CDR3 size: 11 residues. V dropped 1 base and J dropped 14 bases, with 11 bases sitting between them. The CDR3 protein is CASSQAGYLYF. DNA for the CDR3: TGTGCCAGCAGCCAAGCAGGCTACCTTTACTTC.

V is TRBV29-1 and J is TRBJ2-1; no clear D gene. The germline V gene has CDR1 SQVTM and CDR2 ANQGSEA. V was pared by 4 bases and J by 7 bases, with 11 bases between. This CDR3 comprises 12 residues. The DNA of the CDR3 is TGCAGCGTTGGAGAAGGGCGGAATGAGCAGTTCTTC. This codes for CSVGEGRNEQFF.

The CDR3 loop is CASSRGTSGAYNEQFF. CDR3 coding DNA: TGTGCCAGCAGCCGTGGGACTAGCGGAGCCTACAATGAGCAGTTCTTC. The chain employs TRBV9 and TRBJ2-1, with 11 positions matching TRBD2. CDR1 is SGDLS, CDR2 YYNGEE, per germline. V was pared by 4 bases and J by 2 bases, with 5 bases of the junction left unmatched. The CDR3 runs to 16 residues.

This chain uses TRBV2 with TRBJ2-4; D gene ambiguous. V was clipped by 3 bases and J by 7 bases, with 13 bases between them. There are 14 residues in the CDR3. Germline CDR1 reads SNHLY; CDR2 reads FYNNEI. The CDR3 nucleotides read TGTGCCAGCAGTGACCAAGGATTTGGTAACATTCAGTACTTC. Protein product: CASSDQGFGNIQYF.